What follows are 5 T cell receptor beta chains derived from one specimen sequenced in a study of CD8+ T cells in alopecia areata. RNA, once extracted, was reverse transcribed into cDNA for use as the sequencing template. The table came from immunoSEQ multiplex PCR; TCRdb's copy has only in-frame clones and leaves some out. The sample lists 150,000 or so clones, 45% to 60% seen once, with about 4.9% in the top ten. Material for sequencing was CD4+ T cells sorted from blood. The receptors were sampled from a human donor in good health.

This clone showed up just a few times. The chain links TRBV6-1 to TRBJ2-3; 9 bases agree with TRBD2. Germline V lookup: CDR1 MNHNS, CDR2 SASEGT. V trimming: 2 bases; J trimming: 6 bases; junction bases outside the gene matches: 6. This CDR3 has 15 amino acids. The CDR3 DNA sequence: TGTGCCAGCAGTGAACTAGCGGGGTTGAGTGATACGCAGTATTTT. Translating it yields CASSELAGLSDTQYF.

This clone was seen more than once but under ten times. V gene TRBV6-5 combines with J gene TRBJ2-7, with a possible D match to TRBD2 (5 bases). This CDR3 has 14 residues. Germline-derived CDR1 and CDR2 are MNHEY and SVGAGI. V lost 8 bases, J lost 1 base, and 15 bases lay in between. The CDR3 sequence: CASDYTERSYEQYF. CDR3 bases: TGTGCCAGCGACTATACCGAGCGGTCCTACGAGCAGTACTTC.

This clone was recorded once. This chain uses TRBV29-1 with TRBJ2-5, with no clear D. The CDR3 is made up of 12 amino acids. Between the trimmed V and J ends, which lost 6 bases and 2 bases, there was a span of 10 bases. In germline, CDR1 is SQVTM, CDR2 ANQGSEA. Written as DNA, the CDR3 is TGCAGCGTACGTCTTAGACAAGAGACCCAGTACTTC. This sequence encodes CSVRLRQETQYF.

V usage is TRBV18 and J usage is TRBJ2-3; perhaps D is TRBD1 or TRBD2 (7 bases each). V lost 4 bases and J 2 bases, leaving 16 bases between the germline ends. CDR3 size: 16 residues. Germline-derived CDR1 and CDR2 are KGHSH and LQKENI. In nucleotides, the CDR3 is TGTGCCAGCTCACGGGAGGGGGCGATCTACACAGATACGCAGTATTTT. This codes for CASSREGAIYTDTQYF.

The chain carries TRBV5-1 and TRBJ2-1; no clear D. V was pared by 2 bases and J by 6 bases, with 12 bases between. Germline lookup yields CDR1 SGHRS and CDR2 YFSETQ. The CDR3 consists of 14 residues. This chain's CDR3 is CASSFLDFRNEQFF. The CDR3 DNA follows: TGCGCCAGCAGCTTCTTAGACTTCCGCAATGAGCAGTTCTTC.